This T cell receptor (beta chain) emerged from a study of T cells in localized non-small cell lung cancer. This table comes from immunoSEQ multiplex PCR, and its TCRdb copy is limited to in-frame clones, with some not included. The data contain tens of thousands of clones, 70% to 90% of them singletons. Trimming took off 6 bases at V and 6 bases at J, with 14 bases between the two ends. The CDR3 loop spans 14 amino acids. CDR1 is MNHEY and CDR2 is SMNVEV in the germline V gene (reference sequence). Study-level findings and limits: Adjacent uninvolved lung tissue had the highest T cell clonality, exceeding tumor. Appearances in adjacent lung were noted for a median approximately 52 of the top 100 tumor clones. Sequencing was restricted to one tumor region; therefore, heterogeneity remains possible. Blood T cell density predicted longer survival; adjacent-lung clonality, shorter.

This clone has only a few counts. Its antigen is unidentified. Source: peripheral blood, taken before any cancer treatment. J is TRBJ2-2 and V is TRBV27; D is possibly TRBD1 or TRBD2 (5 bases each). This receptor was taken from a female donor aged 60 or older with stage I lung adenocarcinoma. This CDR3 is CASRSWGTAGELFF. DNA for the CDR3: TGTGCCAGCAGGAGCTGGGGGACCGCCGGGGAGCTGTTTTTT.